The present T cell receptor beta chain was sequenced within a study of shared clonotypes between healthy human individuals. In the study overall: The study drew on a couple of women and a few men aged 18 to 49 as donors.

TCRdb's table, derived via immunoSEQ multiplex PCR, lists solely in-frame clones and lacks some. Of a few million clones listed, roughly 95% were seen once; the top ten hold more than 1.5%. In regard to this clone: Antigen specificity is unknown.

Study-wide results and caveats: Represented diversity (both genetic and exposure-history) was limited by the small number of donors.

V lost 3 bases to trimming and J lost 2 bases; unmatched junction nucleotides: 4. Per the germline V gene, CDR1 is SQVTM and CDR2 is ANQGSEA. The CDR3 contains 14 residues. CD45RO-negative, CCR7-positively selected cells formed the naive CD8 fraction, excluding terminally differentiated effector memory CD45RA+ cells. The sequence came from a man aged 18 to 30 in good health. Some clones in this sample may be carry-over from other donors' samples. Sequenced sample: naive CD8+ T cells from PBMCs. The rearrangement links TRBV29-1 to TRBJ1-2; 9 bases align to TRBD1. CDR3 sequence: CSVDQTGGNYGYTF. The CDR3 coding sequence is TGCAGCGTTGATCAGACAGGGGGGAACTATGGCTACACCTTC.